Listed below are T cell receptor beta chains from one sample, sequenced in a study of T-cell reconstitution after alpha-beta-depleted transplantation in children. A single record per CDR3 protein comes from TCRdb applying MiXCR to the PCR reads. The data show roughly 100,000 distinct CDR3 sequences, approximately 6% seen once. The material was PBMCs, mostly from graft donor cells, obtained 60 days after TCRalphabeta/CD19-depleted stem cell transplant. These receptors originate from a female patient aged 2-9 years who had a stem cell transplant for Fanconi anemia, so the T cells may come from the graft donor. Each CDR3 is given with its conserved first and last residue. D genes are given only for firm matches. Rows may omit the clone size; those that give it use once, few, many or a size class.

15 | many | TRBV10-3 | TRBD2 | CAIRMTSGSYNEQFF
13 | many | TRBV29-1 | TRBD2 | CSVATSGGNEQFF
15 | many | TRBV13 | TRBD2 | CASSLGLADADTQYF
16 | few | TRBV5-6 | TRBD2 | CASSLVGLAGGRTQYF
15 | many | TRBV10-3 | - | CAISGGYSGANVLTF
15 | - | TRBV5-1 | - | CASSLYTGDTDTQYF
17 | many | TRBV5-1 | - | CASSLADVARITDTQYF
14 | many | TRBV21-1 | - | CASSAGQGEETQYF
17 | few | TRBV6-1 | - | CASSDNLIAAISYEQYF
16 | few | TRBV10-2 | TRBD2 | CASYFLGGTPTDTQYF
12 | many | TRBV28 | - | CASSPLGYGYTF
15 | many | TRBV5-1 | - | CASSLEGPGDSPLHF
14 | many | TRBV7-2 | - | CASSLSGNTGELFF
16 | few | TRBV7-2 | TRBD2 | CASSPLAGGLTGELFF
18 | - | TRBV5-1 | - | CASSLSPRDRVAADTQYF
11 | many | TRBV30 | - | CAWSDSAEAFF
13 | many | TRBV12-3/TRBV12-4 | - | CASSPTTGNEQFF
13 | many | TRBV28 | TRBD1 | CASSDRGRETQYF
14 | many | TRBV11-2 | - | CASSFLLDSNEQFF
13 | - | TRBV3-1 | - | CASSQRSVRELFF
12 | many | TRBV28 | - | CASNGPVYEQYF
16 | few | TRBV7-2 | - | CASSFAGTLAKNIQYF
13 | - | TRBV7-9 | TRBD2 | CASSLQLASEQFF
12 | many | TRBV28 | - | CASSSTAETQYF
11 | many | TRBV6-1 | - | CASSVPYEQYF
13 | many | TRBV5-6 | - | CASSLAFYNEQFF
15 | few | TRBV2 | - | CASSGLAGARVEQYF
17 | many | TRBV12-3/TRBV12-4 | TRBD2 | CASSLRRAGTSGYEQYF
14 | - | TRBV11-2 | TRBD1 | CASSPGTGGYTQYF
15 | - | TRBV2 | - | CASSGEHASNQPQHF
16 | many | TRBV19 | - | CASSIQGAYSGNTIYF
14 | - | TRBV28 | TRBD1 | CASNHRGLLYGYTF
13 | many | TRBV5-1 | - | CASSPPGSNEQFF
13 | many | TRBV9 | - | CASSVAGEETQYF
18 | many | TRBV6-5 | TRBD2 | CASSYSPIIAGGNNEQFF
11 | many | TRBV12-3/TRBV12-4 | - | CASSLIGTQYF
13 | - | TRBV20-1 | - | CSAATDMNTEAFF
16 | many | TRBV28 | - | CASSLWGERSLGEQYF
11 | many | TRBV20-1 | - | CSATSTGELFF
13 | many | TRBV7-9 | TRBD2 | CASRAGGPGEQYF
14 | many | TRBV28 | TRBD1 | CASRGQVVNTEAFF
15 | - | TRBV5-1 | - | CASSLFTGRTDTQYF
14 | few | TRBV7-3 | TRBD1 | CASSLTGQGKTQYF
14 | many | TRBV10-3 | - | CAISEQGPSDTQYF
16 | many | TRBV20-1 | TRBD2 | CSARATSGVLYNEQFF
14 | many | TRBV28 | - | CASSFWTDYSPLHF
16 | many | TRBV19 | TRBD1 | CASSVTGGGVENIQYF
15 | once | TRBV29-1 | - | CSVRSGPASTDTQYF